This T cell receptor (beta chain) was found in a study of cytomegalovirus exposure and HLA in healthy donors. In regard to this clone: Its antigen is not known.

The PCR made use of 60 Vbeta and 13 Jbeta primers. Sequencing used immunoSEQ multiplex PCR; TCRdb keeps in-frame clones, though not all of them. The sample lists about 190,000 clones, roughly 82% occurring once. Study findings and constraints: A later analysis linked a missense variant in DCLRE1C to the trimming of TCR beta V and J genes. Apparent HLA restriction characterized most CMV-associated TCR beta chains in a later analysis. Rarity held for most TCR sequences, but there were some public TCRs that occurred in many donors. Cytomegalovirus status was reportedly diagnosed by the classifier with high specificity and sensitivity.

The clonotype originates from a woman in her 50s in good health and CMV-seropositive. Sequenced: PBMCs.

The CDR3 is CASSAGTGTNTGELFF. CDR3 sequence (DNA): TGTGCCAGCAGTGCCGGGACAGGGACGAACACCGGGGAGCTGTTTTTT. The gene calls are TRBV25-1 and TRBJ2-2; 9 nucleotides align to TRBD1. CDR3 size: 16 residues. Germline CDR1 reads MGHDK; CDR2 reads SYGVNS. J gave up 0 bases and V 4 bases, and 3 bases lay outside the gene matches.